These 31 T cell receptor beta chains came from one sample sequenced in a study of molecular identifiers for immune sequencing clone quantification. Each CDR3 protein gets one entry after TCRdb re-called the PCR reads with MiXCR. The sample contains 53,000 or so distinct CDR3 sequences, roughly 38% of which appear only once. Sequenced material: naive CD8+ T cells from blood, with Jurkat cell RNA spiked in. Subset indicated: FACS-sorted CD8+CD4-CCR7+CD45RA+ naive T cells. All receptors derive from a human donor in good health. Some libraries in this study had Jurkat cell RNA spiked in.

This clonotype was recorded many times. The chain uses TRBV7-8 and TRBJ2-3; the D is unclear. Germline V gene data show CDR1 as SGHVS and CDR2 as FQNEAQ. Trimming cost V 8 bases and J 6 bases, with 9 bases left between them. The CDR3 contains 11 residues. DNA for the CDR3: TGTGCCAGCTATACAGTGGATACGCAGTATTTT. Translation: CASYTVDTQYF. Full variable domain (remainder filled in from reference TRBV7-8 and TRBJ2-3): GAGVSQSPRYKVAKRGQDVALRCDPISGHVSLFWYQQALGQGPEFLTYFQNEAQLDKSGLPSDRFFAERPEGSVSTLKIQRTQQEDSAVYLCASYTVDTQYFGPGTRLTVL.

This chain joins TRBV19 and TRBJ2-3; 10 nucleotides line up with TRBD2. J was trimmed by 6 bases and V by 1 base; bases with no gene match: 4. The CDR3 is made up of 15 amino acids. Germline CDR1 reads LNHDA; CDR2 reads SQIVND (reference sequence). CDR3 protein: CASSIVGTSADTQYF. In DNA form, the CDR3 reads TGTGCCAGTAGTATAGTAGGGACTAGCGCTGATACGCAGTATTTT.

On this clonotype: At one end the junction does not follow the germline gene, possibly because of a read error. The chain combines TRBV13 with TRBJ2-3; D is undetermined. This CDR3 region has 12 residues. The germline V gene encodes CDR1 PRHDT and CDR2 FYEKMQ (reference sequence). Written as DNA, the CDR3 is TGTGCCAGCAGCTCCTCAACAGATTCGCAGTATTTT. This codes for CASSSSTDSQYF.

With regard to this clonotype: It may be a read error: a sequence one base away is much more abundant. This chain uses TRBV11-2 with TRBJ2-3; D unclear. The CDR3 spans 13 residues. V was cut by 7 bases and J by 10 bases, with 18 bases left in between. Germline CDR1 and CDR2: SGHAT and FQNNGV. In DNA, the CDR3 is TGTGCCAGCACCGGCAGCCCGGAGTGGCCGCAGTATTTT. Translating it yields CASTGSPEWPQYF.

The V and J genes are TRBV7-8 and TRBJ2-5; no clear D gene. The CDR3 is 16 residues long. The germline CDR1 and CDR2 sequences are SGHVS and FQNEAQ. V lost 5 bases to trimming and J lost 1 base, with 17 bases between them. CDR3 nucleotide sequence: TGTGCCAGCAGCCCCACCGGCCGCCACACCCAAGAGACCCAGTACTTC. Its translation: CASSPTGRHTQETQYF.

This clonotype was detected a few times. The chain has TRBV4-1 and TRBJ2-3, with D maybe TRBD2 (6 bases). V was cut by 1 base and J by 3 bases, with 14 bases left in between. CDR1 MGHRA and CDR2 YSYEKL come from the germline V gene. The CDR3 is made up of 16 amino acids. The CDR3 DNA follows: TGCGCCAGCAGCCAAGCGCCAGGGAGGAAGACAGATACGCAGTATTTT. This encodes CASSQAPGRKTDTQYF.

This clonotype was seen at least ten times. The DNA of the CDR3 is TGTGCCAGCAGTGAGGGATCGCAAATGGGACAGCCCCAGCATTTT. Protein product: CASSEGSQMGQPQHF. The chain joins TRBV6-1 to TRBJ1-5; D remains unclear. CDR3 length equals 15 residues. With 3 bases removed from V and 7 bases from J, the gap between germline ends came to 16 bases. The germline CDR1 and CDR2 sequences are MNHNS and SASEGT.

This clonotype was seen repeatedly, ten times or more. This sequence joins TRBV9 and TRBJ1-5, with TRBD1 matching over 7 bases. The J segment lost 3 bases and the V segment lost 3 bases, leaving 6 bases of the junction unmatched. This CDR3 comprises 15 residues. CDR1 SGDLS and CDR2 YYNGEE come from the germline V gene. CDR3: CASSATGSINQPQHF. The DNA of the CDR3 is TGTGCCAGCAGCGCGACAGGGTCAATCAATCAGCCCCAGCATTTT.

With regard to this clonotype: A single base separates this from a much larger clone, so it may be a read error. No conserved phenylalanine or tryptophan is present at the end of the CDR3, so a read error is the likely explanation. The rearrangement uses TRBV4-3 and TRBJ1-1, with a possible D match to TRBD1 (5 bases). The CDR3 sequence is 15 residues long. The germline V gene encodes CDR1 LGHNA and CDR2 YSLEER. V lost 1 base, J lost 5 bases, and 14 bases lay in between. Here the CDR3 DNA reads TGCGCCAGCAGCCAAGGCTCAGTAGGGGTTACTGAAGCTTTCTCT. This translates into CASSQGSVGVTEAFS.

This clonotype was counted many times. The rearrangement uses TRBV20-1 and TRBJ2-7; 7 bases map to TRBD2. The junction had 12 bases not matched to a gene; V was cut back by 6 bases and J by 4 bases. The CDR3 loop spans 14 amino acids. CDR1 is DFQATT and CDR2 is SNEGSKA in the germline V gene (reference sequence). The CDR3 region is CSAGPGRAGYEQYF. The CDR3 DNA is TGCAGTGCGGGACCCGGAAGAGCGGGGTACGAGCAGTACTTC.

This clonotype appeared many times. This rearrangement joins TRBV13 to TRBJ1-1, with 7 nucleotides matching TRBD1. V lost 8 bases, J lost 5 bases, and 8 bases stayed unmatched. CDR1 is PRHDT, CDR2 FYEKMQ, per germline (reference sequence). This CDR3 comprises 13 residues. CDR3 coding DNA: TGTGCCAGCGCGACAGGGACGGGAACTGAAGCTTTCTTT. This encodes CASATGTGTEAFF.

This chain connects TRBV20-1 to TRBJ2-7, with a tentative D call TRBD2 (5 bases). The CDR3 has 17 residues. Trimming pared 1 base from V and 4 bases from J, leaving 23 bases between. The germline gives CDR1 DFQATT, CDR2 SNEGSKA (reference sequence). For the CDR3, the DNA is TGCAGTGCTAGAGCGGACTCAACTCCTCTACCTTGGTACGAGCAGTACTTC. Protein sequence: CSARADSTPLPWYEQYF.

Only a few counts were recorded for this clonotype. V gene TRBV19 combines with J gene TRBJ1-5; D unresolved. This CDR3 contains 16 residues. CDR1 LNHDA and CDR2 SQIVND come from the germline V gene (reference sequence). The V and J ends lost 5 bases and 0 bases respectively, with 14 bases between them. The CDR3 nucleotides are TGTGCCAGTAGTTTGGCCCCCCCAAATAGCAATCAGCCCCAGCATTTT. Amino acids: CASSLAPPNSNQPQHF.

This clonotype has more than one count but fewer than ten. The rearrangement uses TRBV7-6 and TRBJ2-3, with 12 bases identical to TRBD2. Looked up from germline, CDR1 is SGHVS and CDR2 is FNYEAQ. With 4 bases clipped from V and 3 bases from J, the junction kept 5 bases outside the gene matches. This CDR3 comprises 16 residues. CDR3 sequence (DNA): TGTGCCAGCAGCTCCCTAGCGGGAGGGTCAACAGATACGCAGTATTTT. This sequence encodes CASSSLAGGSTDTQYF.

This clonotype came up a few times. The rearrangement links TRBV13 to TRBJ1-1; D gene ambiguous. The CDR3 contains 15 residues. Germline loops: CDR1 PRHDT, CDR2 FYEKMQ (reference sequence). Trimming shortened V by 5 bases and J by 1 base, and 14 bases separated the two germline ends. The CDR3, as DNA: TGTGCCAGCAGCCAGCCGTCTACTGCGAACACTGAAGCTTTCTTT. Translated: CASSQPSTANTEAFF.

The chain recombines TRBV18 with TRBJ2-2, with D possibly matching TRBD2 (5 bases). Germline loops: CDR1 KGHSH, CDR2 LQKENI. With 2 bases removed from V and 3 bases from J, the gap between germline ends came to 16 bases. The CDR3 runs 17 residues. The CDR3 bases are TGTGCCAGCTCACCAAAGACTACCGTGGGTTACACCGGGGAGCTGTTTTTT. Translating it yields CASSPKTTVGYTGELFF.

This clonotype was seen at least ten times. The chain links TRBV7-9 to TRBJ2-6; D gene uncertain. The CDR3 totals 18 residues. The V gene's germline CDR1 is SEHNR and CDR2 FQNEAQ (reference sequence). V was cut by 1 base and J by 1 base, with 14 bases left in between. CDR3 amino acids: CASSLGLLGPSGANVLTF. The CDR3 nucleotides are TGTGCCAGCAGCTTAGGGCTCTTAGGTCCATCTGGGGCCAACGTCCTGACTTTC.

As to this clonotype: This may stem from a read error, because a much larger clone lies one nucleotide away. The V and J genes are TRBV4-2 and TRBJ1-1; D is undetermined. Germline V lookup: CDR1 LGHNA, CDR2 YNFKEQ. Trimming shortened V by 3 bases and J by 0 bases, and 8 bases separated the two germline ends. The length of the CDR3 is 14 residues. The CDR3 DNA follows: TGTGCCAGCAGCCAGAGATTCATGAACACTGAAGCTTTCTTT. It encodes CASSQRFMNTEAFF.

V gene TRBV5-6 combines with J gene TRBJ1-5; maybe TRBD1 (5 bases). The germline V gene has CDR1 SGHDT and CDR2 YYEEEE. The CDR3 has 14 residues. V dropped 0 bases and J dropped 10 bases, with 14 bases sitting between them. CDR3 amino acids: CASSLGQLPRPQHF. DNA for the CDR3: TGTGCCAGCAGCTTGGGACAGTTACCCAGACCCCAGCATTTT.

This clonotype was counted many times. The chain uses TRBV27 and TRBJ2-3, with D perhaps matching TRBD2 (5 bases). CDR1 and CDR2 from the germline V gene are MNHEY and SMNVEV (reference sequence). CDR3 length: 13 residues. V was clipped by 1 base and J by 3 bases, with 5 bases between them. The CDR3 protein is CASSLWTTDTQYF. The CDR3 region has the DNA TGTGCCAGCAGTTTATGGACTACAGATACGCAGTATTTT.

Worth noting for this clonotype: One base away lies a much larger clone, so this may be a sequencing read error. This chain uses TRBV5-1 with TRBJ1-4, with 7 nucleotides matching TRBD1. The CDR3 extends over 15 amino acids. The germline gives CDR1 SGHRS, CDR2 YFSETQ. The CDR3 DNA sequence: TGCGCCAGCAGGATGGGACAGACTTCTAATGAAAAACCGTTTTTT. Its protein product is CASRMGQTSNEKPFF.

This chain's CDR3 is CASRDYLSYEQYF. The DNA of the CDR3 is TGCGCCAGCAGGGACTACCTCTCCTACGAGCAGTACTTC. The genes are TRBV5-1 and TRBJ2-7, with D possibly being TRBD2 (6 bases). Germline V gene data show CDR1 as SGHRS and CDR2 as YFSETQ. This CDR3 is 13 amino acids long. Trimming stripped 5 bases from V and 0 bases from J, with 9 bases between.

This clonotype was found many times. This chain connects TRBV28 to TRBJ2-3; D perhaps matches TRBD2 (5 bases). This CDR3 is 15 amino acids long. V lost 6 bases to trimming and J lost 3 bases, with 16 bases between them. Germline V gives CDR1 MDHEN, CDR2 SYDVKM. CDR3 nucleotide sequence: TGTGCCAGCAGCCGAACTACTAGGACGACAGATACGCAGTATTTT. Translated: CASSRTTRTTDTQYF.

Many counts were recorded for this clonotype. The chain recombines TRBV19 with TRBJ2-3, with TRBD1 matching over 8 bases. This CDR3 has 14 amino acids. Unmatched junction bases numbered 4, after V lost 4 bases and J lost 4 bases. Germline assignment: CDR1 LNHDA and CDR2 SQIVND (reference sequence). Here the CDR3 reads CASSTDRVPDTQYF. CDR3 sequence (DNA): TGTGCCAGTAGTACGGACAGGGTGCCAGATACGCAGTATTTT. Supplemented by reference TRBV19 and TRBJ2-3, the full variable domain reads DGGITQSPKYLFRKEGQNVTLSCEQNLNHDAMYWYRQDPGQGLRLIYYSQIVNDFQKGDIAEGYSVSREKKESFPLTVTSAQKNPTAFYLCASSTDRVPDTQYFGPGTRLTVL.

This clonotype has ten or more counts. The V gene is TRBV20-1, the J gene TRBJ2-3; 7 positions match TRBD2. Trimming took 0 bases from V and 13 from J; bases not matched to a gene: 16. This CDR3 is 15 amino acids long. Germline V CDR1 and CDR2: DFQATT, SNEGSKA (reference sequence). This chain's CDR3 is CSARDLASGYPWEYF. The CDR3 coding sequence is TGCAGTGCTAGAGATTTGGCTAGCGGCTACCCATGGGAGTATTTT.

This clonotype was seen repeatedly, ten times or more. The chain uses TRBV5-1 and TRBJ2-7; D is unclear. The V and J ends lost 0 bases and 1 base respectively, with 8 bases between them. CDR3 length: 14 amino acids. Germline V CDR1 and CDR2: SGHRS, YFSETQ. The CDR3 reads CASSLGFGSYEQYF. For the CDR3, the DNA is TGCGCCAGCAGCTTGGGGTTCGGGTCCTACGAGCAGTACTTC. The full variable domain, completed using reference TRBV5-1 and TRBJ2-7, is KAGVTQTPRYLIKTRGQQVTLSCSPISGHRSVSWYQQTPGQGLQFLFEYFSETQRNKGNFPGRFSGRQFSNSRSEMNVSTLELGDSALYLCASSLGFGSYEQYFGPGTRLTVT.

Regarding this clonotype: A much more abundant neighbour one base away suggests this may be a read error. This chain links TRBV12-3 or TRBV12-4 with TRBJ2-1; D perhaps matches TRBD1 (5 bases). This CDR3 has 14 residues. The germline V and J ends were trimmed by 5 bases and 2 bases, with 10 bases remaining between them. The CDR3 DNA is TGTGCCAGCAGTCCTAGGGGCACCTACAATGAGCAGTTCTTC. Encoded protein: CASSPRGTYNEQFF.

This clonotype was seen only a few times. The chain has TRBV27 and TRBJ2-2; 8 bases line up with TRBD1. The CDR3 contains 16 residues. Germline CDR1 is MNHEY and CDR2 is SMNVEV (reference sequence). V dropped 10 bases and J dropped 4; count of bases not matched to a gene: 14. CDR3 sequence reads: CATAQAGTGSTGELFF. Here the CDR3 DNA reads TGTGCCACCGCTCAGGCCGGGACAGGTTCCACCGGGGAGCTGTTTTTT.

This clonotype came up a few times. The rearrangement links TRBV11-2 to TRBJ2-1; TRBD2 might be the D (5 bases). Trimming cost V 1 base and J 3 bases, with 10 bases left between them. The CDR3 contains 15 residues. Germline CDR1 reads SGHAT; CDR2 reads FQNNGV. The CDR3 reads CASSLGSGSYNEQFF. The CDR3 coding sequence is TGTGCCAGCAGCTTAGGTAGTGGGAGCTACAATGAGCAGTTCTTC.

This clonotype was observed a few times. The rearrangement uses TRBV27 and TRBJ2-7; D not resolved. The CDR3 consists of 15 residues. Trimming removed 4 bases from V and 1 base from J, with 14 bases in between. Germline V gene data show CDR1 as MNHEY and CDR2 as SMNVEV (reference sequence). CDR3 amino acids: CASSWAGPASYEQYF. CDR3 DNA: TGTGCCAGCAGTTGGGCTGGGCCCGCGTCCTACGAGCAGTACTTC.

Concerning this clonotype: The junction departs from germline at one end; a sequencing error may be responsible. As DNA, the CDR3 is TGTGCCAGCAGCTCAGAGGGCCTCGGTGAGCAGGTCTTC. This encodes CASSSEGLGEQVF. The rearrangement joins TRBV7-6 to TRBJ2-1, with TRBD2 as a possible D gene (5 bases). CDR3 length: 13 amino acids. Germline V lookup: CDR1 SGHVS, CDR2 FNYEAQ.